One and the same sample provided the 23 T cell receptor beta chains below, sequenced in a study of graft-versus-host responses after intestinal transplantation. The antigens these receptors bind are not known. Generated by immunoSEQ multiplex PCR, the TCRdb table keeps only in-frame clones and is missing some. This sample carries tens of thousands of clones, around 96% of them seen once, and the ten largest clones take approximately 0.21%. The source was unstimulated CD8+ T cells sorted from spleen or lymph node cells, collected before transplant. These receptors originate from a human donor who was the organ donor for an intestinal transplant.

CDR3 sequence reads: CASSPDTRAFF. The CDR3 bases are TGTGCCAGCAGCCCGGACACTCGAGCTTTCTTT. The chain recombines TRBV11-2 with TRBJ1-1, with D possibly matching TRBD1 (5 bases). Germline-derived CDR1 and CDR2 are SGHAT and FQNNGV. V lost 5 bases, J lost 10 bases, and 11 bases lay in between. This CDR3 has 11 residues.

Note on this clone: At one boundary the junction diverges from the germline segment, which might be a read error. CDR3 DNA: TGCGCCAGCAGCTTGGGGGGGAGTACGTGGAGTTTT. Protein product: CASSLGGSTWSF. This chain joins TRBV5-1 and TRBJ2-3; D assignment may be TRBD1 or TRBD2 (5 bases each). The germline V gene has CDR1 SGHRS and CDR2 YFSETQ. The CDR3 has 12 residues.

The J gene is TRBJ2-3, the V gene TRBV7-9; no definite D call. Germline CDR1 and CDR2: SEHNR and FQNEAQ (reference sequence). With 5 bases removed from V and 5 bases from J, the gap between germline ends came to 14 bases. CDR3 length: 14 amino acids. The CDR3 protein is CASSPRGDGDTQYF. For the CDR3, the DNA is TGTGCCAGCAGCCCTCGCGGTGACGGAGATACGCAGTATTTT. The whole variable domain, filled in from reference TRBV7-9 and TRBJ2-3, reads DTGVSQNPRHKITKRGQNVTFRCDPISEHNRLYWYRQTLGQGPEFLTYFQNEAQLEKSRLLSDRFSAERPKGSFSTLEIQRTEQGDSAMYLCASSPRGDGDTQYFGPGTRLTVL.

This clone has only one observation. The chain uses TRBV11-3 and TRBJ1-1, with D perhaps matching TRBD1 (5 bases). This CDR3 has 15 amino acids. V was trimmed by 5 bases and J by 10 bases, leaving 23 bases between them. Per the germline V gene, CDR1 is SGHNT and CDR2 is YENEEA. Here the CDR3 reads CASSRTLRNHGGAFF. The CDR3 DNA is TGTGCCAGCAGCCGGACACTGCGAAATCACGGGGGAGCTTTCTTT.

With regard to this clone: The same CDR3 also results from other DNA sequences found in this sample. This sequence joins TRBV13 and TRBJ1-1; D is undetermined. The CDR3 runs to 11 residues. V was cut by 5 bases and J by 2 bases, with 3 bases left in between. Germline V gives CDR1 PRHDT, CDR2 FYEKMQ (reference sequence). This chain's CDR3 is CASSLNTEAFF. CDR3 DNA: TGTGCCAGCAGCCTAAACACTGAAGCTTTCTTT.

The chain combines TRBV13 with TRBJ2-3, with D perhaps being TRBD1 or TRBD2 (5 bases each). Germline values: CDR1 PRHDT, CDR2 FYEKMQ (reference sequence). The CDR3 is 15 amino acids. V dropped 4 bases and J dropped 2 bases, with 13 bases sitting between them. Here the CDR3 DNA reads TGTGCCAGCAGCTCTAGACGGGGCCCCACAGATACGCAGTATTTT. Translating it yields CASSSRRGPTDTQYF.

The CDR3 DNA follows: TGTGCCAGCCGGGACAGGGGGTTCAACGAGCAGTACTTC. As protein: CASRDRGFNEQYF. The V call is TRBV27, the J call TRBJ2-7; the match to TRBD1 covers 11 bases. Per the germline V gene, CDR1 is MNHEY and CDR2 is SMNVEV (reference sequence). The length of the CDR3 is 13 residues. The V and J ends lost 8 bases and 5 bases, in that order; junction bases with no gene match: 5.

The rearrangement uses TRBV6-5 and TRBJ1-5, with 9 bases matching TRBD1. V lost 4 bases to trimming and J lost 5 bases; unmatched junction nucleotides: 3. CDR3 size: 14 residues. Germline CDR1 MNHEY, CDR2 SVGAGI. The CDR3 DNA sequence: TGTGCCAGCAGTTCGGGACAGGGTTATCAGCCCCAGCATTTT. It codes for CASSSGQGYQPQHF.

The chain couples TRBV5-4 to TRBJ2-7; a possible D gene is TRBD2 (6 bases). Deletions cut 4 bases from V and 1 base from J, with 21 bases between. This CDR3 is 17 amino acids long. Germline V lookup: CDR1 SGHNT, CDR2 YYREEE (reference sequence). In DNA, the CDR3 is TGTGCCAGCAGCCCGGAGGGGTCACAGTTGGGGTCCTACGAGCAGTACTTC. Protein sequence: CASSPEGSQLGSYEQYF.

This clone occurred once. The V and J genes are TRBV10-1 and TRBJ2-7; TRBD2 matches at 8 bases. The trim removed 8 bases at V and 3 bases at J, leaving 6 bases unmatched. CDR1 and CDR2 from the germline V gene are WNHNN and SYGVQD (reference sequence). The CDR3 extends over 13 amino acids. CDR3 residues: CASSMAGGYEQYF. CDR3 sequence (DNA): TGCGCCAGCTCGATGGCGGGGGGCTACGAGCAGTACTTC.

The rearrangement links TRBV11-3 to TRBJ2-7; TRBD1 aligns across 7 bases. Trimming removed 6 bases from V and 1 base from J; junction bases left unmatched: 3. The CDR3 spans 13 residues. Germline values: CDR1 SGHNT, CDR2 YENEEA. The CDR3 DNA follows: TGTGCCAGCAGGAGCAGGGGGTCCTACGAGCAGTACTTC. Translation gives CASRSRGSYEQYF.

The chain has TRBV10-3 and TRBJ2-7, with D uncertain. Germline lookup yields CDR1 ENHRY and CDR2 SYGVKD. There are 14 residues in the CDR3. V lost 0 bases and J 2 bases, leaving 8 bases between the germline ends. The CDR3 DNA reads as TGTGCCATCAGTGAGTCGGACGGAGCCTACGAGCAGTACTTC. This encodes CAISESDGAYEQYF.

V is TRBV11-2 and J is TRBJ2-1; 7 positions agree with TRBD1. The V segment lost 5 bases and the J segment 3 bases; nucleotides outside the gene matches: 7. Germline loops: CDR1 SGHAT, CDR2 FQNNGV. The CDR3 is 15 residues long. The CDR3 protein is CASSGEGQNYNEQFF. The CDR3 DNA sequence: TGTGCCAGCAGCGGAGAGGGACAGAACTACAATGAGCAGTTCTTC.

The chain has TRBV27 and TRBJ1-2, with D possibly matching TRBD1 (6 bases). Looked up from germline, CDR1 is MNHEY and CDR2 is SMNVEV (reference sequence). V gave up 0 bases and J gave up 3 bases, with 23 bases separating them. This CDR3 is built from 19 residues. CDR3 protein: CASSLSGDTRLKGDYGYTF. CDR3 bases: TGTGCCAGCAGTTTATCTGGGGACACTAGATTAAAAGGGGACTATGGCTACACCTTC.

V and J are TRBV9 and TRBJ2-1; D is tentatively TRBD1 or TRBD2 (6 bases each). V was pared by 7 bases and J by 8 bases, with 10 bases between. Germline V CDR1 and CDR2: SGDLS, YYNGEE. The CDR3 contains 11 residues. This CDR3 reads CASGGGYEQFF. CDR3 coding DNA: TGTGCCAGCGGAGGGGGGTATGAGCAGTTCTTC.

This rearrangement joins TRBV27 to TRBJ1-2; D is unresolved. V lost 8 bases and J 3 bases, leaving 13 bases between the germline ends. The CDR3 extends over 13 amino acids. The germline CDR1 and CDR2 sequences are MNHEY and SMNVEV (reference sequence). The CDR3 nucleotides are TGTGCCAGCGGACCTAGTGGGTACTATGGCTACACCTTC. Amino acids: CASGPSGYYGYTF.

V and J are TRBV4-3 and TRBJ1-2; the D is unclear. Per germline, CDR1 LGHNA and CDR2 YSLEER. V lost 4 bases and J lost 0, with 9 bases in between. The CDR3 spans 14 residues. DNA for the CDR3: TGCGCCAGCAGCCCAACTTCAACTAACTATGGCTACACCTTC. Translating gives CASSPTSTNYGYTF.

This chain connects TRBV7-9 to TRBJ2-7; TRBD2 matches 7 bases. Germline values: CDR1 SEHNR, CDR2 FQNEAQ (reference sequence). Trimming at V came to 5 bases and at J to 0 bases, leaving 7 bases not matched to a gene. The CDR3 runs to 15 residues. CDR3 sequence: CASSGRDRSSYEQYF. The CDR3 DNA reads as TGTGCCAGCAGCGGGAGGGACCGCAGCTCCTACGAGCAGTACTTC.

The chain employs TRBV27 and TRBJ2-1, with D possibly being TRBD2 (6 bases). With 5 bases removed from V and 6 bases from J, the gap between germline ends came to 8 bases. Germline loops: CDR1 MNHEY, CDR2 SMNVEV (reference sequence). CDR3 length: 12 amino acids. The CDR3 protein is CASSTGVNEQFF. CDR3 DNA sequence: TGTGCCAGCAGTACGGGAGTCAATGAGCAGTTCTTC.

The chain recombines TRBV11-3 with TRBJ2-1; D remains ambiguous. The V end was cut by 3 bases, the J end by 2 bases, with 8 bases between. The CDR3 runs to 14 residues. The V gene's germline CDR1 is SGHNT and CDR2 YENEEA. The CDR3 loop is CASSLASAYNEQFF. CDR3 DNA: TGTGCCAGCAGCTTGGCAAGCGCCTACAATGAGCAGTTCTTC.

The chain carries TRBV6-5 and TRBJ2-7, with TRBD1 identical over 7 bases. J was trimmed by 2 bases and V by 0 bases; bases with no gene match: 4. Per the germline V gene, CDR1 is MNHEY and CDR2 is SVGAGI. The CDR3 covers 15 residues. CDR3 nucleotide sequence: TGTGCCAGCAGTTACTCGGGGACAGTGGCCTACGAGCAGTACTTC. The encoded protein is CASSYSGTVAYEQYF.

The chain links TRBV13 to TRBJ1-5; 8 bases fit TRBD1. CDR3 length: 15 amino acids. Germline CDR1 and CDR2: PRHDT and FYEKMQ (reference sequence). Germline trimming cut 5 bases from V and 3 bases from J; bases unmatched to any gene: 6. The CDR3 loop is CASSQTGANNQPQHF. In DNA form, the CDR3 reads TGTGCCAGCAGCCAGACAGGGGCGAACAATCAGCCCCAGCATTTT. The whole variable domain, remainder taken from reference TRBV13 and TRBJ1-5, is AAGVIQSPRHLIKEKRETATLKCYPIPRHDTVYWYQQGPGQDPQFLISFYEKMQSDKGSIPDRFSAQQFSDYHSELNMSSLELGDSALYFCASSQTGANNQPQHFGDGTRLSIL.

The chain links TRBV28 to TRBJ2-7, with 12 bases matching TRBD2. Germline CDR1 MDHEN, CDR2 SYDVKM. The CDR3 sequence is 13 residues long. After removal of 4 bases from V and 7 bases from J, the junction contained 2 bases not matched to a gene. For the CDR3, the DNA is TGTGCCAGCAGTTGGACTAGCGGGAAAGAGCAGTACTTC. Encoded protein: CASSWTSGKEQYF.